Given below is one TCR beta chain in context. What it binds is not known. The data derive from a study of T cell responses to AZD1222 COVID-19 vaccine. The study's findings and limits: There were mostly white British donors and more females than males, and clonal diversity was possibly underestimated. Regions left unmutated in variants are reportedly the target of nearly half of spike-specific TCRs. Sampling that yielded the repertoires occurred only after the peak T cell response.

This CDR3 spans 16 amino acids. The V end lost 0 bases, the J end lost 0 bases, and 6 bases lay between the germline ends. Germline V gene data show CDR1 as LGHNA and CDR2 as YNFKEQ. Samples with a second dose at about 4 or about 12 weeks were pooled together. Only in-frame clones appear in the TCRdb table, and some are missing; sequencing was by immunoSEQ multiplex PCR. The sample has some 100,000 clones; roughly 86% are singletons. This sequence originates from an adult who received the AZD1222 COVID-19 vaccine. Sequenced material: peripheral blood, taken 28 days after the second AZD1222 dose. The chain has TRBV4-2 and TRBJ2-6, with D uncertain. The CDR3 DNA reads TGTGCCAGCAGCCAAGATCAGGACTCTGGGGCCAACGTCCTGACTTTC. Residues: CASSQDQDSGANVLTF.